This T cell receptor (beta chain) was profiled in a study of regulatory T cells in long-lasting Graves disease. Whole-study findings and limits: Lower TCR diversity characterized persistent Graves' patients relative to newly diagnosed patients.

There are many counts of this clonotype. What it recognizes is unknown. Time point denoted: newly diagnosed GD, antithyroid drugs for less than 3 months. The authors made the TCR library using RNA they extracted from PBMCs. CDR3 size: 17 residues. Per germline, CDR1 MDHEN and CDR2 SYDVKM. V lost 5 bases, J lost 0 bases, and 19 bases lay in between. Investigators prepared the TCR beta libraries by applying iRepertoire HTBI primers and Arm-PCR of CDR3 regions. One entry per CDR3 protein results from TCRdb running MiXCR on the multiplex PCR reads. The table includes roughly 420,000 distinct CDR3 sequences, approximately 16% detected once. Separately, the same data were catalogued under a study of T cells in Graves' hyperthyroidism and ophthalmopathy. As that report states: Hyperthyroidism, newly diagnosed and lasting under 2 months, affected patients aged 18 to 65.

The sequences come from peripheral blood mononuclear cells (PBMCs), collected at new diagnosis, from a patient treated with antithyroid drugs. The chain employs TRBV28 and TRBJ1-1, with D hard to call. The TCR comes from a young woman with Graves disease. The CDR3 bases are TGTGCCAGCAGTCCTCCTCGGGGATATCCCGTGAACACTGAAGCTTTCTTT. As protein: CASSPPRGYPVNTEAFF.